This T cell receptor (beta chain) was sequenced in a study of T cell repertoires in urothelial bladder cancer. The wider study: Resected lesion stages: three cT0, three cTa, three cT1, three cT2+.

Clones were sequenced by immunoSEQ multiplex PCR, and TCRdb holds only the in-frame ones, with some missing. In the table there are fewer than 10,000 clones, about 61% of which are singletons. CDR1 is MDHEN, CDR2 SYDVKM, per germline. The CDR3 consists of 16 residues. V lost 5 bases and J lost 4; bases outside the gene matches: 12. As concerns this clone: Its antigen is not known.

Study-level points and caveats: Up to roughly 15% of carcinoma infiltrating lymphocytes belonged to one T-cell clone. Benign specimens had a median about 12% infiltrating lymphocyte percentage. Benign specimens held more T cells than urothelial carcinoma specimens.

Material for sequencing was tumor-infiltrating cells from bladder cancer. This sequence joins TRBV28 and TRBJ1-2; TRBD1 matches at 8 bases. This sequence originates from a human donor with urothelial carcinoma. CDR3 residues: CASSPQGTGKSYGYTF. CDR3 coding DNA: TGTGCCAGCAGTCCACAAGGGACAGGAAAAAGCTATGGCTACACCTTC.